This T cell receptor beta chain was sequenced during a study of Graves' ophthalmopathy and Graves' hyperthyroidism. The study's findings and limits: A roughly 84% specificity and roughly 90% sensitivity were achieved by a 13-signature model that separated ophthalmopathy from stable hyperthyroidism. Sensitivity of roughly 64% and specificity of approximately 72% were achieved by the model that predicted ophthalmopathy progression.

Researchers took RNA transcripts and amplified TCR beta CDR3 regions from them. HTBI primers were used in a first-round RT-PCR, which preceded a second-round multiplex PCR. TCRdb passed the multiplex PCR reads through MiXCR, listing each CDR3 protein once. The sample includes about 400,000 distinct CDR3 sequences, roughly 21% seen only once; the top ten take 3%. This clonotype was seen more than once but under ten times. Its specificity is not known. This TCR was recovered from a woman aged 18-30 years with stable Graves' hyperthyroidism. The sample comprised peripheral blood.

Written as DNA, the CDR3 is TGTGCCAGCAGCTTCAGGATTACCGGGGAGCTGTTTTTT. This gives the protein CASSFRITGELFF. The genes are TRBV11-2 and TRBJ2-2; no definite D call. The CDR3 sequence is 13 residues long. Germline V lookup: CDR1 SGHAT, CDR2 FQNNGV. Trimming removed 3 bases at V and 5 bases at J, with 7 bases between.